This paragraph reports one T cell receptor beta chain. In its sample, this clonotype was seen many times. The antigen it binds to is not known. No quality values exist for individual bases; no much larger clone is one base distant. The data stem from a study of patients and donors after allogeneic stem cell transplantation (dated by TCRdb to 2019 to 2021). To prepare the library, RT-PCR was applied. Instrument on record: NextSeq 550. TCRdb reprocessing: public reads trimmed at Q25 with fastp, clones called with MiXCR, in-frame beta chains kept. All rows with the same CDR3 protein become a single entry with the most common DNA and genes. Recorded for this sample are around 27,000 distinct CDR3 sequences; roughly 8% of them occurred a single time. The ten largest clones add up to about 44% of the sample. Sequencing was done on a sample of blood, either unsorted or a sorted T cell fraction (not recorded which). The receptor was isolated from a human donor who was either an allogeneic HSCT recipient or a stem cell or donor lymphocyte infusion donor (not recorded which). It is not recorded whose cells these are; they may come from a transplant donor.

This receptor has the CDR3 CASSPGHHEQYF. Read as DNA, the sequence is TGTGCCAGCTCACCAGGGCACCACGAGCAGTACTTC. This chain is built from TRBV18 and TRBJ2-7, with the D gene call left open. V and J are truncated by 2 bases and 5 bases respectively, leaving an intervening sequence of 7 bases. The germline V gene supplies CDR1 KGHSH and CDR2 LQKENI. The CDR3 numbers 12 residues from cysteine through phenylalanine. CDR3 DNA is the only sequence kept; it has 36 bases, read in frame from the first base.